Presented here are 12 T cell receptor beta chains from one specimen sequenced in a study of Ad26.COV2.S vaccination and SARS-CoV-2 variants. Method: immunoSEQ multiplex PCR; TCRdb's copy keeps in-frame clones and lacks some. The top ten hold approximately 3.6% of the sample, which has hundreds of thousands of clones, around nine tenths seen once. The treatment denotes: about 20 received Ad26.COV2.S at low or high dose, single or two shots; several received placebo; per-sample allocation not given. Samples analyzed were those drawn on day 63 after the first vaccine or placebo injection. The sample in question was peripheral blood, obtained in a trial of Ad26.COV2.S vaccine versus placebo. Source of these receptors: a person between 18 and 65 years old who received the Ad26.COV2.S COVID-19 vaccine or a placebo.

The V call is TRBV6-2 or TRBV6-3, the J call TRBJ1-5, with a possible D match to TRBD1 (5 bases). Trimming shortened V by 4 bases and J by 7 bases, and 14 bases separated the two germline ends. CDR3 length: 14 amino acids. Germline V lookup: CDR1 MNHEY, CDR2 SVGEGT. CDR3 DNA: TGTGCCAGCAGTTTCGGTGGGGAGGGGCAGCCCCAGCATTTT. The encoded protein is CASSFGGEGQPQHF.

The chain carries TRBV30 and TRBJ2-7; 8 nucleotides match TRBD2. The trim removed 2 bases at V and 2 bases at J, leaving 5 bases unmatched. This CDR3 spans 14 amino acids. Germline loops: CDR1 GTSNPN, CDR2 SVGIG (reference sequence). CDR3 amino acids: CAWSSGGGTYEQYF. The CDR3 region has the DNA TGTGCCTGGAGTTCCGGGGGGGGAACCTACGAGCAGTACTTC.

Points on this clone: Relative to the germline gene, one junction end is altered; a read error may explain this. The V and J genes are TRBV7-9 and TRBJ2-3; no firm D call. Germline CDR1 reads SEHNR; CDR2 reads FQNEAQ (reference sequence). The CDR3 is 12 amino acids. The CDR3 region has the DNA TGTGCCAGCACCTTACCCACAGATACGCAGTATTTT. This encodes CASTLPTDTQYF. The variable domain in full, with the rest retrieved from reference TRBV7-9 and TRBJ2-3, is DTGVSQNPRHKITKRGQNVTFRCDPISEHNRLYWYRQTLGQGPEFLTYFQNEAQLEKSRLLSDRFSAERPKGSFSTLEIQRTEQGDSAMYLCASTLPTDTQYFGPGTRLTVL.

V and J are TRBV7-9 and TRBJ2-3; weak D call: TRBD1 (5 bases). The CDR3 consists of 14 residues. V lost 5 bases, J lost 2 bases, and 11 bases lay in between. Germline CDR1 is SEHNR and CDR2 is FQNEAQ (reference sequence). This CDR3 is CASSPPGPTDTQYF. In nucleotides, the CDR3 is TGTGCCAGCAGCCCGCCAGGGCCCACAGATACGCAGTATTTT.

The chain combines TRBV4-1 with TRBJ2-1; 8 nucleotides match TRBD2. From germline, CDR1 is MGHRA and CDR2 YSYEKL. This CDR3 region has 11 residues. V lost 9 bases and J lost 13; bases outside the gene matches: 8. The CDR3 DNA sequence: TGCGCCAGTAATAGCGGGGTCGACCAGTTCTTC. Translated: CASNSGVDQFF.

V usage is TRBV19 and J usage is TRBJ1-2; TRBD1 is a possible D gene (5 bases). Germline V gene lookup returns CDR1 LNHDA and CDR2 SQIVND (reference sequence). The ends were cut back, 1 base at V and 6 bases at J, with 15 bases in the middle. The CDR3 spans 15 residues. The CDR3 region is CASSIGSRGLDGYTF. In DNA, the CDR3 is TGTGCCAGTAGTATAGGGTCGAGGGGTCTCGATGGCTACACCTTC.

V and J are TRBV5-1 and TRBJ2-5, with 11 bases identical to TRBD2. The germline V gene has CDR1 SGHRS and CDR2 YFSETQ. The CDR3 extends over 17 amino acids. With 4 bases clipped from V and 3 bases from J, the junction kept 11 bases outside the gene matches. In DNA, the CDR3 is TGCGCCAGCAGCCTCAGACTAGCGGGGAGCCTGGAAGAGACCCAGTACTTC. Protein product: CASSLRLAGSLEETQYF.

This chain connects TRBV12-3 or TRBV12-4 to TRBJ2-2, with unresolved D. This CDR3 has 12 amino acids. Trimming stripped 7 bases from V and 6 bases from J, with 9 bases between. The CDR3 is CASILFPGELFF. The CDR3 region has the DNA TGTGCCAGCATCCTTTTTCCCGGGGAGCTGTTTTTT.

The rearrangement links TRBV19 to TRBJ2-7; no clear D gene. Looked up from germline, CDR1 is LNHDA and CDR2 is SQIVND (reference sequence). The CDR3 consists of 16 residues. Trimming left V 5 bases short and J 4 bases short, with 21 bases between. The CDR3 loop reads CASSVRTGQLGYEQYF. CDR3 DNA: TGTGCCAGTAGTGTCCGGACGGGCCAGTTGGGTTACGAGCAGTACTTC.

The chain couples TRBV12-2 to TRBJ1-1; the D segment call TRBD1 is taken from the table without a DNA check. TRBV12-2 is described as a pseudogene. The CDR3 loop spans 15 amino acids. CDR3 residues: CASRFRGPSNTEAFF. CDR3 DNA sequence: TGTGCAAGTCGCTTCAGGGGCCCATCGAACACTGAAGCTTTCTTT.

The chain has TRBV30 and TRBJ1-1, with D tentatively TRBD1 (5 bases). This CDR3 has 13 amino acids. Germline CDR1 GTSNPN, CDR2 SVGIG (reference sequence). V lost 4 bases and J lost 4, with 13 bases in between. CDR3 sequence: CAWIYPGSTEAFF. For the CDR3, the DNA is TGTGCCTGGATTTACCCAGGGAGCACTGAAGCTTTCTTT.

This clone has a handful of counts. The rearrangement links TRBV6-1 to TRBJ2-5; TRBD2 agrees at 12 bases. With V trimmed by 2 bases and J by 4 bases, 2 bases remained unmatched. The CDR3 is 15 amino acids. Germline CDR1 MNHNS, CDR2 SASEGT. The CDR3 region is CASSEQTSGGETQYF. CDR3 bases: TGTGCCAGCAGTGAACAGACTAGCGGGGGAGAGACCCAGTACTTC.